Sequencing of this TCR beta chain was carried out in a study of blood T cell dynamics during melanoma immunotherapy. The time point was: week 3, after first cycle of checkpoint inhibitor. Samples come from before therapy and from week 3 after the first blockade cycle. Apart from a couple of fast progressors, RECIST 1.1 response was judged 12 weeks post-infusion. To note about this clone: The antigen remains undetermined.

The method was immunoSEQ multiplex PCR; TCRdb's version includes in-frame clones alone and lacks a portion of them. The sample comprises some 14,000 clones, roughly 90% of which are singletons, and over 0.85% rests with the top ten. Findings and limits, study-wide: PBMC repertoires of eventual disease-control patients split at W3 into clonality or diversity gains.

J gave up 6 bases and V 4 bases, and 7 bases lay outside the gene matches. Germline CDR1 is SGDLS and CDR2 is YYNGEE. CDR3 length: 15 amino acids. The chain is built from TRBV9 and TRBJ2-2, with 9 bases aligning to TRBD2. The clonotype was recovered from a human donor with melanoma. The specimen was blood, collected from a patient treated with checkpoint blockade. CDR3 residues: CASSQGGGAPGELFF. Written as DNA, the CDR3 is TGTGCCAGCAGCCAAGGCGGGGGGGCTCCCGGGGAGCTGTTTTTT.